The 22 T cell receptor beta chains presented below share a single source sample, sequenced in a study of OX40 agonist ivuxolimab in advanced cancers. Profiling relied on immunoSEQ multiplex PCR, and the TCRdb table lists in-frame clones only, not all of them. The sample carries 35,000 to 55,000 clones, around 94% recorded once. The specimen was CD4+ or CD8+ T cells sorted from blood, collected in a trial of the OX40 agonist ivuxolimab. All receptors come from an adult with an advanced solid tumor such as melanoma, head and neck, liver or kidney cancer.

The gene calls are TRBV11-2 and TRBJ2-1; TRBD2 agrees at 10 bases. This CDR3 spans 18 amino acids. V gave up 6 bases and J gave up 0 bases; unmatched junction bases: 11. Germline V gene data show CDR1 as SGHAT and CDR2 as FQNNGV. CDR3 DNA sequence: TGTGCCAGCAGGGGGGGGGCACTAGCGGGAACCTCCTACAATGAGCAGTTCTTC. Protein sequence: CASRGGALAGTSYNEQFF. The whole variable domain, remainder taken from reference TRBV11-2 and TRBJ2-1, is EAGVAQSPRYKIIEKRQSVAFWCNPISGHATLYWYQQILGQGPKLLIQFQNNGVVDDSQLPKDRFSAERLKGVDSTLKIQPAKLEDSAVYLCASRGGALAGTSYNEQFFGPGTRLTVL.

Only one count was recorded for this clone. The chain uses TRBV5-1 and TRBJ1-1; D uncertain. The germline V gene has CDR1 SGHRS and CDR2 YFSETQ. This CDR3 has 12 residues. V shed 6 bases and J shed 0 bases, with 6 bases lying between them. The CDR3 spells CASTNMNTEAFF. The DNA for the CDR3 is TGCGCCAGCACGAATATGAACACTGAAGCTTTCTTT.

This chain uses TRBV27 with TRBJ1-4, with D unclear. The CDR3 sequence is 13 residues long. Germline CDR1 and CDR2: MNHEY and SMNVEV (reference sequence). Trimming took 8 bases from V and 8 from J, leaving 15 bases between them. The CDR3 DNA is TGTGCCAGCCGATTCGCGAATGAGGAAAAACTGTTTTTT. Residues: CASRFANEEKLFF.

This rearrangement joins TRBV5-6 to TRBJ2-7; 7 bases map to TRBD1. The CDR3 length is 14 residues. CDR1 is SGHDT, CDR2 YYEEEE, per germline. V gave up 4 bases and J gave up 4 bases; unmatched junction bases: 8. The CDR3 loop reads CASSTGQRAYEQYF. The CDR3 DNA sequence: TGTGCCAGCAGCACGGGACAGAGGGCATACGAGCAGTACTTC.

The rearrangement joins TRBV28 to TRBJ1-4; D uncertain. Trimming pared 3 bases from V and 0 bases from J, leaving 5 bases between. Germline V gene lookup returns CDR1 MDHEN and CDR2 SYDVKM. The CDR3 loop spans 14 amino acids. This CDR3 reads CASSFRSTNEKLFF. The CDR3 coding sequence is TGTGCCAGCAGTTTTAGGTCAACTAATGAAAAACTGTTTTTT.

This chain connects TRBV9 to TRBJ1-2; D perhaps matches TRBD1 (5 bases). Germline V gene lookup returns CDR1 SGDLS and CDR2 YYNGEE. The CDR3 has 15 amino acids. V lost 4 bases to trimming and J lost 6 bases, with 19 bases between them. The CDR3 here is CASSPLRRDGHGYTF. The CDR3 coding sequence is TGTGCCAGCAGCCCCCTCCGCAGGGATGGCCATGGCTACACCTTC.

This clone was picked up one time. Here the CDR3 reads CASSLAGTNYEQYF. In DNA, the CDR3 is TGTGCCAGCAGCTTGGCCGGGACCAACTACGAGCAGTACTTC. The J gene is TRBJ2-7, the V gene TRBV5-6; perhaps D is TRBD1 or TRBD2 (5 bases each). The V end lost 0 bases, the J end lost 3 bases, and 10 bases lay between the germline ends. The CDR3 has 14 residues. Germline-derived CDR1 and CDR2 are SGHDT and YYEEEE.

This clone was recorded only once. The genes are TRBV28 and TRBJ2-1; TRBD2 matches 14 bases. The germline V gene encodes CDR1 MDHEN and CDR2 SYDVKM. This CDR3 has 22 amino acids. Unmatched junction bases numbered 16, after V lost 2 bases and J lost 1 base. Written as DNA, the CDR3 is TGTGCCAGCAGTTTAATGAAGGCGGGACTAGCGGGAGCGCGAGTTTCCTACAATGAGCAGTTCTTC. Translating gives CASSLMKAGLAGARVSYNEQFF. Full variable domain (remainder filled in from reference TRBV28 and TRBJ2-1): DVKVTQSSRYLVKRTGEKVFLECVQDMDHENMFWYRQDPGLGLRLIYFSYDVKMKEKGDIPEGYSVSREKKERFSLILESASTNQTSMYLCASSLMKAGLAGARVSYNEQFFGPGTRLTVL.

This clone appeared a single time. The chain couples TRBV12-5 to TRBJ2-7; TRBD1 matches 9 bases. The CDR3 has 15 amino acids. Germline V CDR1 and CDR2: LGHNT, FRNRAP. With V trimmed by 5 bases and J by 2 bases, 7 bases remained unmatched. The chain's CDR3 is CASGPPGTGPYEQYF. CDR3 sequence (DNA): TGTGCTAGTGGTCCTCCCGGGACAGGGCCCTACGAGCAGTACTTC.

The genes are TRBV19 and TRBJ2-7; D tentatively fits TRBD1 or TRBD2 (5 bases each). The germline V gene has CDR1 LNHDA and CDR2 SQIVND (reference sequence). CDR3 length: 12 amino acids. Trimming left V 3 bases short and J 6 bases short, with 9 bases between. The CDR3 coding sequence is TGTGCCAGTAGTATCGGGGCAGTCGAGCAGTACTTC. As protein: CASSIGAVEQYF. Combining the CDR3 with reference TRBV19 and TRBJ2-7 gives the whole variable domain DGGITQSPKYLFRKEGQNVTLSCEQNLNHDAMYWYRQDPGQGLRLIYYSQIVNDFQKGDIAEGYSVSREKKESFPLTVTSAQKNPTAFYLCASSIGAVEQYFGPGTRLTVT.

The V gene is TRBV9, the J gene TRBJ2-7; perhaps TRBD2 as D (5 bases). With 0 bases removed from V and 3 bases from J, the gap between germline ends came to 16 bases. CDR3 size: 16 residues. Germline assignment: CDR1 SGDLS and CDR2 YYNGEE. This chain's CDR3 is CASSVDAGRGFYEQYF. As DNA, the CDR3 is TGTGCCAGCAGCGTAGATGCAGGCCGGGGATTCTACGAGCAGTACTTC. Full variable domain (outside the CDR3, taken from reference TRBV9 and TRBJ2-7): DSGVTQTPKHLITATGQRVTLRCSPRSGDLSVYWYQQSLDQGLQFLIQYYNGEERAKGNILERFSAQQFPDLHSELNLSSLELGDSALYFCASSVDAGRGFYEQYFGPGTRLTVT.

Turning to this clone: A much larger clone differs by one base, so this may be a read error. This sequence joins TRBV7-2 and TRBJ2-7; D unresolved. V lost 3 bases and J lost 1, with 1 base in between. This CDR3 has 11 amino acids. Germline loops: CDR1 SGHTA, CDR2 FQGNSA. The CDR3 loop is CASSFSYEQYF. CDR3 nucleotide sequence: TGTGCCAGCAGCTTTTCCTACGAGCAGTACTTC.

The V and J genes are TRBV4-1 and TRBJ1-2; D is unresolved. The length of the CDR3 is 16 residues. The germline V gene encodes CDR1 MGHRA and CDR2 YSYEKL. V was pared by 0 bases and J by 0 bases, with 11 bases between. The CDR3, as DNA: TGCGCCAGCAGCCAAGATTCCAACCGACCTAACTATGGCTACACCTTC. This codes for CASSQDSNRPNYGYTF.

This chain connects TRBV11-2 to TRBJ1-4; the match to TRBD1 covers 7 bases. CDR3 size: 15 residues. V shed 5 bases, J shed 2 bases, and the junction held 5 bases outside the gene matches. Germline values: CDR1 SGHAT, CDR2 FQNNGV. CDR3 loop: CASSDRDSTNEKLFF. The DNA of the CDR3 is TGTGCCAGCAGCGACCGGGACAGTACTAATGAAAAACTGTTTTTT.

The chain links TRBV2 to TRBJ2-5, with D perhaps matching TRBD2 (5 bases). The length of the CDR3 is 15 residues. The germline gives CDR1 SNHLY, CDR2 FYNNEI. Trimming stripped 7 bases from V and 1 base from J, with 16 bases between. CDR3 DNA sequence: TGTGCCAGCACCCCCAGGCAAGCGGCCCAAGAGACCCAGTACTTC. Its translation is CASTPRQAAQETQYF.

The genes are TRBV7-3 and TRBJ2-2, with D perhaps matching TRBD1 (6 bases). CDR1 SGHTA and CDR2 FQGTGA come from the germline V gene. The CDR3 has 14 residues. V lost 3 bases and J lost 6, with 11 bases in between. Written as DNA, the CDR3 is TGTGCCAGCAGCTTGATAGGGGGACCCGGGGAGCTGTTTTTT. Translating gives CASSLIGGPGELFF.

The J gene is TRBJ2-7, the V gene TRBV10-3, with 11 bases lining up with TRBD2. After removal of 3 bases from V and 6 bases from J, the junction contained 4 bases not matched to a gene. This CDR3 comprises 14 residues. Germline CDR1 and CDR2: ENHRY and SYGVKD. CDR3: CAISELAGVSEQYF. The CDR3, as DNA: TGTGCCATCAGTGAACTAGCGGGAGTCTCCGAGCAGTACTTC.

The J gene is TRBJ2-2, the V gene TRBV7-3; the D gene is possibly TRBD1 (5 bases). The CDR3 is 17 amino acids. V was trimmed by 6 bases and J by 0 bases, leaving 17 bases between them. Germline V gives CDR1 SGHTA, CDR2 FQGTGA. The chain's CDR3 is CASSSPQRQPNTGELFF. CDR3 DNA sequence: TGTGCCAGCAGTTCGCCACAGAGACAGCCGAACACCGGGGAGCTGTTTTTT. Combining the CDR3 with reference TRBV7-3 and TRBJ2-2 gives the whole variable domain GAGVSQTPSNKVTEKGKYVELRCDPISGHTALYWYRQSLGQGPEFLIYFQGTGAADDSGLPNDRFFAVRPEGSVSTLKIQRTERGDSAVYLCASSSPQRQPNTGELFFGEGSRLTVL.

This rearrangement joins TRBV28 to TRBJ2-5; the match to TRBD1 covers 7 bases. Germline values: CDR1 MDHEN, CDR2 SYDVKM. There are 17 residues in the CDR3. The V segment lost 6 bases and the J segment 0 bases; nucleotides outside the gene matches: 13. In DNA, the CDR3 is TGTGCCAGCAGGGTGGGACAGCTAAACGAGTACCAAGAGACCCAGTACTTC. This gives the protein CASRVGQLNEYQETQYF.

In its sample, this clone was seen once. V usage is TRBV6-5 and J usage is TRBJ2-5, with 7 bases that match TRBD2. Germline CDR1 is MNHEY and CDR2 is SVGAGI. The CDR3 has 14 amino acids. Trimming at V came to 6 bases and at J to 6 bases, leaving 10 bases not matched to a gene. The CDR3 coding sequence is TGTGCCAGCAGCACGGGAGGACGTAGACAGACCCAGTACTTC. The encoded protein is CASSTGGRRQTQYF.

This chain connects TRBV7-2 to TRBJ2-2; D is possibly TRBD2 (5 bases). Germline V gene sequence: CDR1 SGHTA, CDR2 FQGNSA. CDR3 size: 15 residues. The V end was cut by 5 bases, the J end by 2 bases, with 12 bases between. CDR3 sequence (DNA): TGTGCCAGCAGCCTCTTCGCGGGTAACACCGGGGAGCTGTTTTTT. The encoded protein is CASSLFAGNTGELFF. Drawing the rest from reference TRBV7-2 and TRBJ2-2, the complete variable domain is GAGVSQSPSNKVTEKGKDVELRCDPISGHTALYWYRQSLGQGLEFLIYFQGNSAPDKSGLPSDRFSAERTGGSVSTLTIQRTQQEDSAVYLCASSLFAGNTGELFFGEGSRLTVL.

The J gene is TRBJ1-2, the V gene TRBV4-1; 7 positions match TRBD1. The CDR3 covers 16 residues. With 3 bases clipped from V and 4 bases from J, the junction kept 11 bases outside the gene matches. Per the germline V gene, CDR1 is MGHRA and CDR2 is YSYEKL. The CDR3: CASSQDLGGTRYGYTF. CDR3 coding DNA: TGCGCCAGCAGCCAGGACTTAGGGGGCACGCGCTATGGCTACACCTTC.